This T cell receptor beta chain derives from a study of cytomegalovirus exposure and HLA in healthy donors. This clone was recorded a few times. Its antigen is unidentified. Overall study findings and caveats: TCR beta sequences reportedly predicted most subjects' HLA-A and HLA-B alleles accurately.

A multiplex PCR was run with 60 Vbeta primers and 13 Jbeta primers. Profiling relied on immunoSEQ multiplex PCR, and the TCRdb table lists in-frame clones only, not all of them. The sample lists some 150,000 clones, roughly four fifths occurring once. V gave up 2 bases and J gave up 5 bases, with 9 bases separating them. CDR3 length: 13 amino acids. Germline CDR1 reads MNHEY; CDR2 reads SVGAGI. This clonotype originated in a man aged 18 to 30 in good health and CMV-seropositive. The rearrangement links TRBV6-5 to TRBJ1-1, with D uncertain. Sequenced sample: PBMCs. The CDR3: CASSYSDRTEAFF. The CDR3 bases are TGTGCCAGCAGTTACAGCGATCGGACTGAAGCTTTCTTT.